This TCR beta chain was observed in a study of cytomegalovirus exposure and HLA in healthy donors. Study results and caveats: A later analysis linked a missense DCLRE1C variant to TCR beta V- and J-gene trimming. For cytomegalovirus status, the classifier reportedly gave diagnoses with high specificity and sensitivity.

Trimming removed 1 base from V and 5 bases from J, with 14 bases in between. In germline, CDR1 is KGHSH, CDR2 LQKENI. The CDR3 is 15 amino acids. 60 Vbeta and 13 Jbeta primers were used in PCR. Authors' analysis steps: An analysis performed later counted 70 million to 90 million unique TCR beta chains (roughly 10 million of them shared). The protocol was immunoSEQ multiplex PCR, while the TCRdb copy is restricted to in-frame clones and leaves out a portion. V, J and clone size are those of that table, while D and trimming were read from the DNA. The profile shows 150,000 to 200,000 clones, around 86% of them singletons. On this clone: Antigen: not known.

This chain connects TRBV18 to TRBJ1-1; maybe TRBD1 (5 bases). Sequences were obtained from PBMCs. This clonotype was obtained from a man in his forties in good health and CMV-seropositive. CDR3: CASSPRVEGRTEAFF. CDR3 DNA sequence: TGTGCCAGCTCACCACGGGTAGAGGGGAGGACTGAAGCTTTCTTT.